A selection of T cell receptor beta chains follows, all from one sample in a study of control samples from healthy donors and cancer patients. Repertoires were generated with immunoSEQ multiplex PCR, while TCRdb's copy carries only in-frame clones and drops some. The data show under 150,000 clones, approximately 93% seen once. The sequenced sample consisted of blood. The receptors originated from a man under 40 in good health. Both conserved end residues are part of each CDR3. D genes are given only for firm matches. Size values are once, few and many counts, or a class for expanded clones, and some rows have none.

>TRBV24-1|NA|TRBJ2-5|NA
TGTGCCACCAGTGATTTACCCGAAGAGACCCAGTACTTC
CATSDLPEETQYF
>TRBV5-4|TRBD2|TRBJ2-2|NA
TGTGCCAGCAGCTTGAAGTCAGCGGGGAGAACCGGGGAGCTGTTTTTT
CASSLKSAGRTGELFF
>TRBV13|TRBD1|TRBJ2-7|NA
TGTGCCAGCAGCCCCCGCAGGGGGCGGCGCGACGAGCAGTACTTC
CASSPRRGRRDEQYF
>TRBV19|TRBD1|TRBJ1-1|NA
TGTGCCACCTCGGACAGGGTGAACACTGAAGCTTTCTTT
CATSDRVNTEAFF
>TRBV5-1|TRBD1|TRBJ1-1|NA
TGCGCCAGCAGCTTAGATCAGACAGGGGGCACTGAAGCTTTCTTT
CASSLDQTGGTEAFF
>TRBV7-9|NA|TRBJ2-6|NA
TGTGCCAGCAGCTTACAGGGCCTCTCTGGGGCCAACGTCCTGACTTTC
CASSLQGLSGANVLTF
>TRBV6-1|NA|TRBJ1-1|NA
TGTGCCAGCAGTGAAGGCCGTAACACTGAAGCTTTCTTT
CASSEGRNTEAFF
>TRBV28|NA|TRBJ1-5|NA
TGTGCCAGCAGTTTCAAGGGGCTGCCCCAGCATTTT
CASSFKGLPQHF
>TRBV5-1|TRBD1|TRBJ1-1|NA
TGCGCCAGCAGCACAGAGACAGGGGCCTTCGCTGAAGCTTTCTTT
CASSTETGAFAEAFF
>TRBV9|NA|TRBJ2-1|NA
TGTGCCAGTAAACAGGGCAATGAGCAGTTCTTC
CASKQGNEQFF
>TRBV4-1|NA|TRBJ2-3|NA
TGCGCCAGCAGCCAAGATATCCGCCCTAGCACAGATACGCAGTATTTT
CASSQDIRPSTDTQYF
>TRBV4-1|TRBD1|TRBJ1-6|few
TGCGCCAGCAGCCAAAAGGGGGGACAGGGGGCCGGCCACCCCCTCCACTTT
CASSQKGGQGAGHPLHF
>TRBV7-6|TRBD1|TRBJ1-1|NA
TGTGCCAGCACCCGCGCCGGGACAGGGGCCACTGAAGCTTTCTTT
CASTRAGTGATEAFF
>TRBV30|NA|TRBJ1-3|NA
TGTGCCTGGAGTGTCGGTATATCGCTCTCTGGAAACACCATATATTTT
CAWSVGISLSGNTIYF
>TRBV27|NA|TRBJ1-5|NA
TGTGCCAGCAGTTTGGCAGGGTATAGCAATCAGCCCCAGCATTTT
CASSLAGYSNQPQHF
>TRBV4-1|NA|TRBJ2-2|NA
TGCGCCAGCACCCGAGGGGTGGGCGGGGAGCTGTTTTTT
CASTRGVGGELFF
>TRBV4-2|TRBD2|TRBJ2-5|NA
TGTGCCAGCAGCCAAGAGGGCGGGAGCGGGGGCCCGCGGGAGACCCAGTACTTC
CASSQEGGSGGPRETQYF
>TRBV19|TRBD1|TRBJ1-1|NA
TGTGCCAGTAGTATTGAAATTTGGGACAGGAAAGCTGAAGCTTTCTTT
CASSIEIWDRKAEAFF
>TRBV4-2|NA|TRBJ2-3|NA
TGTGCCAGCAGCCAAGAAGTCAACAGGGCGAGTACAGATACGCAGTATTTT
CASSQEVNRASTDTQYF
>TRBV2|NA|TRBJ1-3|NA
TGTGCCAGCAGTGAAGCGCTTACGCGCTCTGGAAACACCATATATTTT
CASSEALTRSGNTIYF
>TRBV21-1|NA|TRBJ1-2|NA
TGTGCCAGCAGCAACCCAAGGGGTCCCCTTGGCTACACCTTC
CASSNPRGPLGYTF
>TRBV9|NA|TRBJ2-7|NA
TGTGCCAGCAGCCCCGAAACTCTCAGCGACAACGAGCAGTACTTC
CASSPETLSDNEQYF
>TRBV9|NA|TRBJ2-3|NA
TGTGCCAGCAGCGTAGCCGGGGGGCAGGGTACGCAGTATTTT
CASSVAGGQGTQYF
>TRBV6-5|TRBD2|TRBJ2-3|NA
TGTGCCAGCAGCCAGGAGCGGGGAACAGATACGCAGTATTTT
CASSQERGTDTQYF
>TRBV18|TRBD1|TRBJ1-5|NA
TGTGCCAGCTCAAGGGCGGACAGGGGGGATAATCAGCCCCAGCATTTT
CASSRADRGDNQPQHF
>TRBV10-1|NA|TRBJ1-1|NA
TGCGCCAGCAGTTCAGGGCCTGAAGCTTTCTTT
CASSSGPEAFF
>TRBV6-2/TRBV6-3|TRBD1|TRBJ2-2|NA
TGTGCCAGCAGTTGGTCGGGACAGGGGGCTTACCTAAACACCGGGGAGCTGTTTTTT
CASSWSGQGAYLNTGELFF
>TRBV4-1|NA|TRBJ2-1|once
TGCGCCAGCAGCCAAGAACCGGCCGCAGGGGTGAATGAGCAGTTCTTC
CASSQEPAAGVNEQFF
>TRBV7-9|NA|TRBJ1-1|few
TGTGCCAGCAGCTTAGGGCAGGGGCCCCGAGCTGAAGCTTTCTTT
CASSLGQGPRAEAFF
>TRBV5-1|TRBD2|TRBJ2-3|NA
TGCGCCAGCAGCTTGGGGGTAGTGGGTAGCGGGGGCACAGATACGCAGTATTTT
CASSLGVVGSGGTDTQYF
>TRBV30|NA|TRBJ2-2|NA
TGTGCCTGGACAGGGTTGTTAGCCGGGGAGCTGTTTTTT
CAWTGLLAGELFF
>TRBV10-3|NA|TRBJ1-2|NA
TGTGCCATCGGTCGGGCGCATGGCTACACCTTC
CAIGRAHGYTF
>TRBV5-1|TRBD1|TRBJ2-2|NA
TGCGCCAGCAGCCTGGGGACAGGAATCACCGGGGAGCTGTTTTTT
CASSLGTGITGELFF
>TRBV19|NA|TRBJ1-2|NA
TGTGCCAGTAGTCCGCTCCGGGGGGAATATGGCTACACCTTC
CASSPLRGEYGYTF
>TRBV7-2|NA|TRBJ1-1|NA
TGTGCCAGCAGCCTTACGAACTCAGTAACTGAAGCTTTCTTT
CASSLTNSVTEAFF
>TRBV5-1|NA|TRBJ1-4|NA
TGCGCCAGCAGCTCGGGCCCCTCAACTAATGAAAAACTGTTTTTT
CASSSGPSTNEKLFF